The 11 T cell receptor beta chains presented below share a single source sample, sequenced in a study of blood T cells in healthy people across ages (dated by TCRdb to 2013 to 2016). Library prep was done by 5' RACE. TCRdb lists the instrument as Illumina HiSeq 2500. A second roughly 7 to 11 cycle PCR used a sample-barcoded 5' primer and a J-beta primer mix. TCRdb itself trimmed the public reads at Q25 with fastp, ran MiXCR and retained productive beta chains. Under each unique CDR3 protein, matching rows form one entry showing the most common genes and DNA. The sample data list about 630,000 distinct CDR3 sequences, and 20% to 25% of these were observed just once. The ten top clones hold 3.5% to 4% of the sample. The sample taken for sequencing was blood. These receptors were taken from a man between 65 and 85 years old in good health.

About this clonotype: One end of the junction does not line up with germline, which may come from a read error. This chain connects TRBV5-5 to TRBJ2-3; D unresolved. The CDR3 sequence is 15 residues long. CDR1 is SGHKS, CDR2 YYEKEE, per germline (reference sequence). The CDR3 spells CASSLAVHPEDTQYF. As DNA, the CDR3 is TGCGCCAGCAGCTTGGCAGTACACCCCGAGGATACGCAGTATTTT.

This clonotype was seen only a few times. The J gene is TRBJ1-6, the V gene TRBV14; unclear D gene. The germline V and J ends were trimmed by 1 base and 11 bases, with 9 bases remaining between them. This CDR3 contains 13 residues. Germline V gives CDR1 SGHDN, CDR2 FVKESK. The CDR3 region is CASSQGPGPPLHF. CDR3 DNA sequence: TGTGCCAGCAGCCAAGGTCCTGGTCCACCCCTCCACTTT.

The V call is TRBV5-4, the J call TRBJ2-7, with D unresolved. V lost 3 bases, J lost 2 bases, and 9 bases lay in between. Germline values: CDR1 SGHNT, CDR2 YYREEE (reference sequence). This CDR3 spans 13 amino acids. The CDR3 region has the DNA TGTGCCAGCAGCTCGGACGGGCCCTACGAGCAGTACTTC. Residues: CASSSDGPYEQYF.

Comments on this clonotype: In this CDR3 the conserved last residue, phenylalanine or tryptophan, is missing, so a read error is likely. The V call is TRBV6-2 or TRBV6-3, the J call TRBJ1-1; TRBD1 matches 9 bases. This CDR3 spans 16 amino acids. Germline lookup yields CDR1 MNHEY and CDR2 SVGEGT. Trimming at V came to 5 bases and at J to 7 bases, leaving 14 bases not matched to a gene. The CDR3 sequence is CASSTGQGYWIDEAFL. The CDR3 region has the DNA TGTGCCAGCAGTACCGGACAGGGGTATTGGATCGATGAAGCTTTCCTT.

The chain combines TRBV29-1 with TRBJ2-5; the match to TRBD1 covers 10 bases. V was clipped by 6 bases and J by 4 bases; unmatched bases: 8. The CDR3 runs 14 residues. The germline CDR1 and CDR2 sequences are SQVTM and ANQGSEA. This CDR3 is CSVRDRGRGETQYF. The CDR3 bases are TGCAGCGTCAGGGACAGGGGTCGGGGAGAGACCCAGTACTTC. Full variable domain (missing parts from reference TRBV29-1 and TRBJ2-5): SAVISQKPSRDICQRGTSLTIQCQVDSQVTMMFWYRQQPGQSLTLIATANQGSEATYESGFVIDKFPISRPNLTFSTLTVSNMSPEDSSIYLCSVRDRGRGETQYFGPGTRLLVL.

This clonotype has at least ten counts. The chain has TRBV27 and TRBJ2-1; weak D call: TRBD2 (5 bases). Trimming removed 1 base from V and 2 bases from J, with 12 bases in between. The CDR3 has 16 amino acids. Looked up from germline, CDR1 is MNHEY and CDR2 is SMNVEV (reference sequence). DNA for the CDR3: TGTGCCAGCAGTTTATATGGTGGGAGCACCTACAATGAGCAGTTCTTC. It encodes CASSLYGGSTYNEQFF.

The J gene is TRBJ2-7, the V gene TRBV7-2; TRBD1 might be the D (6 bases). Germline loops: CDR1 SGHTA, CDR2 FQGNSA. This CDR3 spans 13 amino acids. With 5 bases removed from V and 4 bases from J, the gap between germline ends came to 12 bases. The CDR3 spells CASSNGQTYEQYF. CDR3 sequence (DNA): TGTGCCAGCAGCAACGGACAGACATACGAGCAGTACTTC. Full variable domain (rest looked up from reference TRBV7-2 and TRBJ2-7): GAGVSQSPSNKVTEKGKDVELRCDPISGHTALYWYRQSLGQGLEFLIYFQGNSAPDKSGLPSDRFSAERTGGSVSTLTIQRTQQEDSAVYLCASSNGQTYEQYFGPGTRLTVT.

This chain connects TRBV4-3 to TRBJ2-3; the match to TRBD2 covers 13 bases. The CDR3 extends over 16 amino acids. Germline values: CDR1 LGHNA, CDR2 YSLEER. V dropped 3 bases and J dropped 5; count of bases not matched to a gene: 5. This CDR3 is CASSHGLAGAEDTQYF. The CDR3 DNA sequence: TGCGCCAGCAGCCACGGACTAGCGGGAGCGGAAGATACGCAGTATTTT.

This clonotype was observed once. The chain links TRBV7-9 to TRBJ2-5; TRBD1 is a possible D gene (6 bases). V lost 1 base and J lost 4, with 10 bases in between. The germline gives CDR1 SEHNR, CDR2 FQNEAQ (reference sequence). CDR3 length: 14 residues. The CDR3 region has the DNA TGTGCCAGCAGCTTAGACAGGGAGCGAGAGACCCAGTACTTC. Protein product: CASSLDRERETQYF. Filled out from reference TRBV7-9 and TRBJ2-5, the complete variable domain reads DTGVSQNPRHKITKRGQNVTFRCDPISEHNRLYWYRQTLGQGPEFLTYFQNEAQLEKSRLLSDRFSAERPKGSFSTLEIQRTEQGDSAMYLCASSLDRERETQYFGPGTRLLVL.

The V call is TRBV3-1, the J call TRBJ2-1, with TRBD1 as a possible D gene (5 bases). In germline, CDR1 is LGHDT, CDR2 YNNKEL (reference sequence). Trimming left V 4 bases short and J 7 bases short, with 17 bases between. The CDR3 is made up of 15 amino acids. DNA for the CDR3: TGTGCCAGCAGCCCCCAAGCAGGGAATGCGAATGAGCAGTTCTTC. Residues: CASSPQAGNANEQFF.

The CDR3 reads CASSDTGVGYTF. DNA of the CDR3: TGTGCCAGCAGCGATACAGGGGTCGGCTACACCTTC. The chain has TRBV7-2 and TRBJ1-2, with 7 nucleotides matching TRBD1. Unmatched junction bases numbered 5, after V lost 5 bases and J lost 8 bases. Germline CDR1 is SGHTA and CDR2 is FQGNSA. CDR3 length: 12 residues. The full variable domain, its missing parts supplied by reference TRBV7-2 and TRBJ1-2, is GAGVSQSPSNKVTEKGKDVELRCDPISGHTALYWYRQSLGQGLEFLIYFQGNSAPDKSGLPSDRFSAERTGGSVSTLTIQRTQQEDSAVYLCASSDTGVGYTFGSGTRLTVV.